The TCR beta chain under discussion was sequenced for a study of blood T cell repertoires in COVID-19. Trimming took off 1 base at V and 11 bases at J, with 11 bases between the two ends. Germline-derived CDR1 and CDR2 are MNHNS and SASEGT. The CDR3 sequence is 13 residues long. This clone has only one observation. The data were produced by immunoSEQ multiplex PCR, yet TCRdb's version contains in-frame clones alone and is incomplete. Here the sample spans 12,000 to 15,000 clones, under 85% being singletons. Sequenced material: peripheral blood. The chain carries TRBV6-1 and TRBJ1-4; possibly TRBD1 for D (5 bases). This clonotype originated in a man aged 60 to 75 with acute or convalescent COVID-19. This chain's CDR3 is CASSEGGEGKLFF. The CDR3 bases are TGTGCCAGCAGTGAAGGGGGGGAGGGGAAACTGTTTTTT.